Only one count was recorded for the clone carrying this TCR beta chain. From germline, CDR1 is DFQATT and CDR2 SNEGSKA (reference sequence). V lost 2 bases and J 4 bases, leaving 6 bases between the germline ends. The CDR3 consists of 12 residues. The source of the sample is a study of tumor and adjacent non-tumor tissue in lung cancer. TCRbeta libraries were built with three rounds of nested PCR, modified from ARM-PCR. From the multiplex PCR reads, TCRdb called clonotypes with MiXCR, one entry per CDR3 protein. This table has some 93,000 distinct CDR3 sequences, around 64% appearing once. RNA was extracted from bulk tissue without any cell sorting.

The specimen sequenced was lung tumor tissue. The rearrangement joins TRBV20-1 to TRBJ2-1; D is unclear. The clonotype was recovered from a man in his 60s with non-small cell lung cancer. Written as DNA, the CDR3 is TGCAGTGCTAGAACAGCATACAATGAGCAGTTCTTC. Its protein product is CSARTAYNEQFF.